A single sample gave rise to the 19 T cell receptor beta chains below, sequenced in a study of T cell changes during pregnancy in multiple sclerosis. The repertoire was sequenced with immunoSEQ multiplex PCR; TCRdb's copy has only in-frame clones and lacks some. The sample includes tens of thousands of clones, roughly 93% of them seen just once. The sample here was peripheral blood, taken in the second trimester of pregnancy. The receptors originated from a female donor in good health, enrolled as a control in a pregnancy study.

The V and J genes are TRBV28 and TRBJ2-7; perhaps TRBD2 as D (5 bases). This CDR3 region has 16 residues. V was shortened by 6 bases and J by 2 bases, with 20 bases between the two germline ends. Germline V gene data show CDR1 as MDHEN and CDR2 as SYDVKM. The CDR3 region has the DNA TGTGCCAGCAGCCCCCCTAGTTCCCGGGGAGCCTACGAGCAGTACTTC. This translates into CASSPPSSRGAYEQYF.

The chain employs TRBV5-6 and TRBJ1-1, with D possibly being TRBD1 (5 bases). This CDR3 region has 16 residues. Trimming pared 0 bases from V and 3 bases from J, leaving 15 bases between. Per germline, CDR1 SGHDT and CDR2 YYEEEE. The CDR3 nucleotides read TGTGCCAGCAGCTTGGATGGGGCAGAGCGGGACACTGAAGCTTTCTTT. The encoded protein is CASSLDGAERDTEAFF.

V usage is TRBV6-5 and J usage is TRBJ1-6; 11 nucleotides agree with TRBD1. The germline V gene encodes CDR1 MNHEY and CDR2 SVGAGI. The V gene end was trimmed by 5 bases and the J gene end by 10 bases; junction bases not matched to a gene: 4. The CDR3 loop spans 14 amino acids. CDR3 DNA: TGTGCCAGCAGTAACGGACAGGGGGCATCACCCCTCCACTTT. Its translation is CASSNGQGASPLHF.

In this sample, this clone turned up once. The J gene is TRBJ1-1, the V gene TRBV6-6, with 7 nucleotides matching TRBD1. The J segment lost 8 bases and the V segment lost 6 bases, leaving 18 bases of the junction unmatched. The CDR3 has 16 residues. The V gene's germline CDR1 is MNHNY and CDR2 SVGAGI (reference sequence). The DNA of the CDR3 is TGTGCCAGCAGAAAAACAGGGGCCCCCGGTAGTCGGGAAGCTTTCTTT. It yields the protein CASRKTGAPGSREAFF.

The chain is built from TRBV7-2 and TRBJ2-7; D remains unclear. This CDR3 has 16 residues. From germline, CDR1 is SGHTA and CDR2 FQGNSA. Trimming left V 0 bases short and J 0 bases short, with 12 bases between. The DNA for the CDR3 is TGTGCCAGCAGCTTAGCTCCAGGTCCCCTCTCCTACGAGCAGTACTTC. Its translation: CASSLAPGPLSYEQYF.

V and J are TRBV21-1 and TRBJ1-1. TRBV21-1 is a pseudogene segment. The CDR3 is 16 residues long. This CDR3 reads CASSKVARVGNTEAFF. The CDR3 coding sequence is TGTGCCAGCAGCAAAGTAGCGAGGGTGGGGAACACTGAAGCTTTCTTT.

V usage is TRBV6-5 and J usage is TRBJ2-5, with 9 bases lining up with TRBD2. The CDR3 contains 12 residues. In germline, CDR1 is MNHEY, CDR2 SVGAGI. V trimming: 9 bases; J trimming: 5 bases; junction bases outside the gene matches: 4. The CDR3 DNA follows: TGTGCCAGTTCTGCGGGGGGGGAGACCCAGTACTTC. Encoded protein: CASSAGGETQYF.

V and J are TRBV5-1 and TRBJ1-2; D might be TRBD1 (6 bases). Trimming cost V 4 bases and J 8 bases, with 24 bases left between them. Germline values: CDR1 SGHRS, CDR2 YFSETQ. The CDR3 has 16 amino acids. The CDR3, as DNA: TGCGCCAGCAGCCCCATGCGCGGGGGCGGGGGAGAAGGCTACACCTTC. This sequence encodes CASSPMRGGGGEGYTF.

This chain connects TRBV30 to TRBJ2-2; TRBD1 is a possible D gene (5 bases). Germline CDR1 and CDR2: GTSNPN and SVGIG (reference sequence). Trimming stripped 4 bases from V and 7 bases from J, with 13 bases between. The CDR3 sequence is 13 residues long. CDR3 in amino acids: CAWTPRRDGELFF. CDR3 coding DNA: TGTGCCTGGACCCCCCGCAGGGACGGGGAGCTGTTTTTT.

The CDR3 coding sequence is TGCGCCAGCAGTCCCGTTAACCCGACAGGGGCAACTAATGAAAAACTGTTTTTT. This gives the protein CASSPVNPTGATNEKLFF. The chain has TRBV23-1 and TRBJ1-4, with 8 bases identical to TRBD1. TRBV23-1 is treated as an ORF (open reading frame) with a function not yet certain. V trimming: 4 bases; J trimming: 0 bases; junction bases outside the gene matches: 10. The CDR3 is 18 amino acids.

The V call is TRBV28, the J call TRBJ2-5, with TRBD1 matching over 9 bases. This CDR3 has 15 amino acids. The germline CDR1 and CDR2 sequences are MDHEN and SYDVKM. The trim removed 6 bases at V and 5 bases at J, leaving 10 bases unmatched. CDR3 coding DNA: TGTGCCAGCAGGAGCGTAACAGGGGGCGCCGAGACCCAGTACTTC. Translation gives CASRSVTGGAETQYF.

The J gene is TRBJ1-1, the V gene TRBV19; maybe TRBD1 (5 bases). Trimming stripped 7 bases from V and 11 bases from J, with 14 bases between. The germline gives CDR1 LNHDA, CDR2 SQIVND (reference sequence). This CDR3 is built from 11 residues. CDR3 residues: CASTFRADAFF. CDR3 DNA: TGTGCCAGTACGTTCAGGGCGGACGCTTTCTTT.

This clone was seen a single time. The CDR3 protein is CASSVEGAVSYNEQFF. The CDR3 DNA reads as TGTGCCAGCAGCGTAGAGGGAGCGGTCTCCTACAATGAGCAGTTCTTC. The chain is built from TRBV9 and TRBJ2-1; a possible D gene is TRBD2 (5 bases). V lost 0 bases and J 0 bases, leaving 10 bases between the germline ends. The CDR3 runs to 16 residues. Germline values: CDR1 SGDLS, CDR2 YYNGEE.

The chain is built from TRBV27 and TRBJ2-7, with 8 bases aligning to TRBD2. The CDR3 is 16 amino acids. Per the germline V gene, CDR1 is MNHEY and CDR2 is SMNVEV (reference sequence). After removal of 3 bases from V and 0 bases from J, the junction contained 7 bases not matched to a gene. The CDR3, as DNA: TGTGCCAGCAGTTTCGGTCTAGCGGGTCCCTCCTACGAGCAGTACTTC. This gives the protein CASSFGLAGPSYEQYF.

This sequence joins TRBV2 and TRBJ1-5, with D perhaps TRBD1 (6 bases). CDR1 and CDR2 (germline): SNHLY, FYNNEI. The CDR3 runs to 15 residues. With 6 bases removed from V and 4 bases from J, the gap between germline ends came to 16 bases. The CDR3 sequence: CASRGLWGTNQPQHF. The CDR3 DNA is TGTGCCAGCAGGGGGTTATGGGGGACAAATCAGCCCCAGCATTTT.

The rearrangement joins TRBV4-3 to TRBJ1-1; 9 bases map to TRBD1. The CDR3 extends over 15 amino acids. Germline trimming cut 1 base from V and 5 bases from J; bases unmatched to any gene: 5. From germline, CDR1 is LGHNA and CDR2 YSLEER. CDR3 sequence reads: CASSQGGQGKTEAFF. The CDR3 nucleotides read TGCGCCAGCAGCCAAGGGGGACAGGGAAAAACTGAAGCTTTCTTT.

Worth noting for this clone: At one end, the junction sequence differs from germline, possibly due to a read error. Here the CDR3 reads CASSYKGGAGVF. The CDR3, as DNA: TGTGCCAGCAGCTACAAAGGGGGGGCAGGGGTGTTC. V and J are TRBV7-2 and TRBJ2-7; TRBD2 might be the D (7 bases). Germline CDR1 SGHTA, CDR2 FQGNSA. CDR3 length equals 12 residues.

The CDR3 spells CASSEGTSGRLGAYNEQFF. The CDR3 DNA is TGTGCCAGCAGTGAAGGGACTAGCGGGAGGTTAGGGGCCTACAATGAGCAGTTCTTC. This chain connects TRBV6-1 to TRBJ2-1; TRBD2 matches at 14 bases. Germline CDR1 is MNHNS and CDR2 is SASEGT. The CDR3 is 19 amino acids. V lost 1 base and J lost 2; bases outside the gene matches: 7.

This clone was observed a few times. The CDR3 DNA reads as TGTGCCAGTAGGGTACAGGCTTCGAGCAATCAGCCCCAGCATTTT. Translating it yields CASRVQASSNQPQHF. The chain is built from TRBV19 and TRBJ1-5, with D perhaps TRBD1 (5 bases). CDR1 LNHDA and CDR2 SQIVND come from the germline V gene (reference sequence). The ends were cut back, 6 bases at V and 1 base at J, with 13 bases in the middle. This CDR3 is built from 15 residues. Full variable domain (rest looked up from reference TRBV19 and TRBJ1-5): DGGITQSPKYLFRKEGQNVTLSCEQNLNHDAMYWYRQDPGQGLRLIYYSQIVNDFQKGDIAEGYSVSREKKESFPLTVTSAQKNPTAFYLCASRVQASSNQPQHFGDGTRLSIL.